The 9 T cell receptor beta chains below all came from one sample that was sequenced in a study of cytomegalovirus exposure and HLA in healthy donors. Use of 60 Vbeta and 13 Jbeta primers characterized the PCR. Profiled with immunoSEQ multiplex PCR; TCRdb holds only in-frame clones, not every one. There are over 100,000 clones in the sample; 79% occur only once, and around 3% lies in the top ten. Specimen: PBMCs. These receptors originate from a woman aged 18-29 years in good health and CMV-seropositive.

The DNA of the CDR3 is TGTGCCAGCGGAACTGGGCGTTTCACTGAAGCTTTCTTT. This gives the protein CASGTGRFTEAFF. V and J are TRBV28 and TRBJ1-1; no definite D call. V was cut by 8 bases and J by 4 bases, with 14 bases left in between. In germline, CDR1 is MDHEN, CDR2 SYDVKM. The CDR3 covers 13 residues.

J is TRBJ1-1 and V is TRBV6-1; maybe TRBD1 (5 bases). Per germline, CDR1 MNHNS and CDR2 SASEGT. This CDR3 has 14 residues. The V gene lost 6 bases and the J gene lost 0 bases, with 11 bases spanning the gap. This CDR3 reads CASSDSYMNTEAFF. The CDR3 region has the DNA TGTGCCAGCAGCGACAGTTACATGAACACTGAAGCTTTCTTT.

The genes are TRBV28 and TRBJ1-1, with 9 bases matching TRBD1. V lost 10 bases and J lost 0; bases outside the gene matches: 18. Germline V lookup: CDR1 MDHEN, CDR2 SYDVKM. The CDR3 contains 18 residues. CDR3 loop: CAISWDRELAALNTEAFF. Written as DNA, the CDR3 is TGTGCCATCAGCTGGGACAGGGAGTTAGCCGCGTTGAACACTGAAGCTTTCTTT.

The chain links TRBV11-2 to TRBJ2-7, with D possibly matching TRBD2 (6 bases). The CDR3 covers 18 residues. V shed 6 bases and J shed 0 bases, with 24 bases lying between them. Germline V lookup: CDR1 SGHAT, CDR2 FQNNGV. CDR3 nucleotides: TGTGCCAGCAGACGATTACCCGCCCCTAGGGGAGGCTCCTACGAGCAGTACTTC. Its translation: CASRRLPAPRGGSYEQYF. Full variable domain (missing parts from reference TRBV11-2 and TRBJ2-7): EAGVAQSPRYKIIEKRQSVAFWCNPISGHATLYWYQQILGQGPKLLIQFQNNGVVDDSQLPKDRFSAERLKGVDSTLKIQPAKLEDSAVYLCASRRLPAPRGGSYEQYFGPGTRLTVT.

This CDR3 reads CASSLAMLADNNEQFF. In nucleotides, the CDR3 is TGTGCCAGCAGCTTAGCGATGCTAGCGGACAATAATGAGCAGTTCTTC. This rearrangement joins TRBV7-6 to TRBJ2-1, with TRBD2 matching 7 bases. The CDR3 is made up of 16 amino acids. V shed 0 bases, J shed 7 bases, and the junction held 9 bases outside the gene matches. From germline, CDR1 is SGHVS and CDR2 FNYEAQ.

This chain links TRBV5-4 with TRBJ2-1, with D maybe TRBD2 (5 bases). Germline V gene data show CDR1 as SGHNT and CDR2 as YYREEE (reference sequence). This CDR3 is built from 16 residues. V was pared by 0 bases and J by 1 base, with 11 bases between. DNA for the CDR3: TGTGCCAGCAGCTTGGACGGCGGGTCTTCCTACAATGAGCAGTTCTTC. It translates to CASSLDGGSSYNEQFF.

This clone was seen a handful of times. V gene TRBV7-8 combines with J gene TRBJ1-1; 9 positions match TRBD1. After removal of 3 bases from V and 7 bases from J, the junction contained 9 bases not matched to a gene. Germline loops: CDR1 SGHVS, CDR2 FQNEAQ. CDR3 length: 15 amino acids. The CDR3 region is CASSFRLQGAGEAFF. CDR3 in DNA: TGTGCCAGCAGCTTTCGGTTACAGGGGGCAGGTGAAGCTTTCTTT. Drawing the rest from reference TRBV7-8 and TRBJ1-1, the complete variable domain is GAGVSQSPRYKVAKRGQDVALRCDPISGHVSLFWYQQALGQGPEFLTYFQNEAQLDKSGLPSDRFFAERPEGSVSTLKIQRTQQEDSAVYLCASSFRLQGAGEAFFGQGTRLTVV.

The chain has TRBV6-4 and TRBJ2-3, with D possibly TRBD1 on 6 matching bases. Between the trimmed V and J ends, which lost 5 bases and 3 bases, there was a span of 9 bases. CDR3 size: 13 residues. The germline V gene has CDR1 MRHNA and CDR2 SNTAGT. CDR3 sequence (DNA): TGTGCCAGCAGTATGGGACATACAGATACGCAGTATTTT. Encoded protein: CASSMGHTDTQYF.

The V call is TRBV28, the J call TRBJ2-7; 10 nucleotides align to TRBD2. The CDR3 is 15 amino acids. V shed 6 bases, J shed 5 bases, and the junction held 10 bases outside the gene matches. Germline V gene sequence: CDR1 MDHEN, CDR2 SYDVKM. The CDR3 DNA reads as TGTGCCAGCAGCCTTCTGCTAGCGGGAGTACACGAGCAGTACTTC. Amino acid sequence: CASSLLLAGVHEQYF.